This T cell receptor beta chain was captured in a study of T cell responses to AZD1222 COVID-19 vaccine. Broader study findings: The CD4 TCRs associated with vaccination extended across spike and predominated at 160-218 and 743-854. Sampled repertoires all dated from after the peak T cell response.

Turning to this clone: Its antigen is unidentified.

This table comes from immunoSEQ multiplex PCR, and its TCRdb copy is limited to in-frame clones, with some not included. This table holds about 76,000 clones, about 83% found once. Per the germline V gene, CDR1 is SQVTM and CDR2 is ANQGSEA. Trimming pared 3 bases from V and 5 bases from J, leaving 8 bases between. The CDR3 is made up of 11 amino acids. The specimen was peripheral blood, collected 28 days after the second dose of the MenACWY control vaccine. The chain employs TRBV29-1 and TRBJ2-7, with unresolved D. The TCR comes from an adult who received the MenACWY meningococcal vaccine as a control. The CDR3 protein is CSVESTDEQYF. The CDR3 nucleotides read TGCAGCGTTGAGAGTACGGACGAGCAGTACTTC.